This TCR beta chain was recovered during a study of beta chain features in type 1 diabetes. Study-wide points: Within each of all four CD4+ subsets, Type 1 diabetes patients had TCRB CDR3s that were moderately but significantly shorter.

The germline CDR1 and CDR2 sequences are SGHRS and YFSETQ. This CDR3 has 19 residues. V trimming: 0 bases; J trimming: 0 bases; junction bases outside the gene matches: 8. The isolated RNA, all of it, was reverse transcribed, so expressed TCRB transcripts were what got sequenced. Using immunoSEQ multiplex PCR, the repertoire was profiled, and TCRdb retains in-frame clones only, with some absent. Among a few hundred thousand clones listed, over 9% were seen once. As to this clone: Its target is unknown.

This clonotype originated in a man aged 25-40 years with type 1 diabetes. The chain uses TRBV5-1 and TRBJ2-3, with 12 bases fitting TRBD2. The specimen was central memory CD4+ T cells from blood. CDR3 in DNA: TGCGCCAGCAGCTTGGCCAAAATCGGGACTAGCGGGAGCACAGATACGCAGTATTTT. It codes for CASSLAKIGTSGSTDTQYF.